These T cell receptor beta chains were read from a single sample in a study of blood T cell repertoires in COVID-19. Only in-frame clones appear in the TCRdb table, and some are missing; sequencing was by immunoSEQ multiplex PCR. The data show 250,000 or so clones, with approximately 88% seen just once and 0.94% held by the top ten. Source material: peripheral blood. All receptors derive from a middle-aged woman who had recovered from COVID-19. The CDR3 runs from the conserved cysteine through the conserved F or W.

TRBV2,TRBJ2-5,14,CASSGPPLFETQYF
TRBV30,TRBJ1-5,14,CAWSGAGGSQPQHF
TRBV24-1,TRBJ1-1,13,CATSGQANTEAFF
TRBV5-1,TRBJ2-6,15,CASRTTGLGANVLTF
TRBV18,TRBJ1-5,16,CASSQQGVGSNQPQHF
TRBV16,TRBJ2-7,16,CASSPQRDRGLSEQYF
TRBV11-2,TRBJ2-2,15,CASSPRTAEAGELFF
TRBV27,TRBJ1-1,13,CASSLGRGTEAFF
TRBV5-1,TRBJ2-5,15,CASRADVRREETQYF
TRBV7-2,TRBJ2-5,14,CASSRADRQETQYF